What follows are 27 T cell receptor beta chains derived from one specimen sequenced in a study of cytomegalovirus exposure and HLA in healthy donors. Primers: 60 Vbeta forward and 13 Jbeta reverse. The protocol was immunoSEQ multiplex PCR, while the TCRdb copy is restricted to in-frame clones and leaves out a portion. Of 130,000 or so clones in the sample, roughly 70% are singletons; the top ten hold 4.3%. The sequencing input was PBMCs. The receptors stem from a man aged 18 to 35 in good health and CMV-seropositive.

In DNA form, the CDR3 reads TGTGCCAGCAGTCGTACTTACGGAGGGAACACTGAAGCTTTCTTT. As protein: CASSRTYGGNTEAFF. The V gene is TRBV5-5, the J gene TRBJ1-1, with D uncertain. V was pared by 5 bases and J by 1 base, with 15 bases between. Germline CDR1 SGHKS, CDR2 YYEKEE (reference sequence). The CDR3 spans 15 residues.

This chain links TRBV28 with TRBJ1-5, with 7 nucleotides matching TRBD1. Germline values: CDR1 MDHEN, CDR2 SYDVKM. The CDR3 length is 15 residues. V lost 5 bases to trimming and J lost 2 bases; unmatched junction nucleotides: 6. The chain's CDR3 is CASSMTGFGNQPQHF. CDR3 sequence (DNA): TGTGCCAGCAGTATGACAGGGTTTGGCAATCAGCCCCAGCATTTT.

V usage is TRBV7-6 and J usage is TRBJ2-7, with a possible D match to TRBD1 (6 bases). There are 13 residues in the CDR3. Germline V gene sequence: CDR1 SGHVS, CDR2 FNYEAQ. Trimming took off 5 bases at V and 6 bases at J, with 14 bases between the two ends. The CDR3 DNA sequence: TGTGCCAGCAGCCTCAACAGGGATCCCGAGCAGTACTTC. Amino acids: CASSLNRDPEQYF.

This chain links TRBV2 with TRBJ2-7, with D hard to call. V lost 6 bases, J lost 4 bases, and 7 bases lay in between. The CDR3 spans 11 residues. Germline V gene lookup returns CDR1 SNHLY and CDR2 FYNNEI. The CDR3 nucleotides are TGTGCCAGCAGGGAGAGTTACGAGCAGTACTTC. Amino acids: CASRESYEQYF.

The chain carries TRBV11-3 and TRBJ2-7, with TRBD2 identical over 7 bases. This CDR3 region has 14 residues. With V trimmed by 5 bases and J by 2 bases, 6 bases remained unmatched. Germline CDR1 reads SGHNT; CDR2 reads YENEEA. The CDR3 nucleotides read TGTGCCAGCAGCCCAGGGAGGGGAACCTACGAGCAGTACTTC. It codes for CASSPGRGTYEQYF.

This clone was seen only a few times. J is TRBJ1-6 and V is TRBV11-2; unclear D gene. Per germline, CDR1 SGHAT and CDR2 FQNNGV. CDR3 length: 14 residues. The V and J ends lost 5 bases and 8 bases respectively, with 13 bases between them. The CDR3 loop is CASSPTRGDSPLHF. The CDR3 DNA follows: TGTGCCAGCAGCCCCACCCGCGGGGATTCACCCCTCCACTTT.

V and J are TRBV11-3 and TRBJ2-1; TRBD2 matches 8 bases. Germline V gene sequence: CDR1 SGHNT, CDR2 YENEEA. CDR3 length: 16 amino acids. Trimming cost V 5 bases and J 2 bases; bases outside gene matches: 8. CDR3 bases: TGTGCCAGCAGCCGCCGTAGCGGGGATACCTACAATGAGCAGTTCTTC. It translates to CASSRRSGDTYNEQFF.

The gene calls are TRBV11-2 and TRBJ2-5; TRBD2 might be the D (5 bases). The V gene lost 5 bases and the J gene lost 3 bases, with 10 bases spanning the gap. The V gene's germline CDR1 is SGHAT and CDR2 FQNNGV. CDR3 length equals 13 residues. CDR3 sequence: CASSPTREETQYF. CDR3 sequence (DNA): TGTGCCAGCAGCCCAACTAGAGAAGAGACCCAGTACTTC. The variable domain in full, completed from reference TRBV11-2 and TRBJ2-5, reads EAGVAQSPRYKIIEKRQSVAFWCNPISGHATLYWYQQILGQGPKLLIQFQNNGVVDDSQLPKDRFSAERLKGVDSTLKIQPAKLEDSAVYLCASSPTREETQYFGPGTRLLVL.

The rearrangement joins TRBV10-3 to TRBJ2-7; a weak D match, TRBD2 (6 bases). V was shortened by 11 bases and J by 0 bases, with 20 bases between the two germline ends. The CDR3 is 15 amino acids. Germline V gives CDR1 ENHRY, CDR2 SYGVKD. This CDR3 is CALTTGVGSSYEQYF. CDR3 sequence (DNA): TGTGCCCTAACCACCGGCGTCGGGAGCTCCTACGAGCAGTACTTC.

This chain links TRBV7-8 with TRBJ2-7, with TRBD1 matching over 9 bases. V shed 6 bases and J 1 base; nucleotides not matched to a gene: 13. CDR3 size: 17 residues. Germline CDR1 is SGHVS and CDR2 is FQNEAQ. CDR3 region: CASRVPRRGQGSYEQYF. The CDR3, as DNA: TGTGCCAGCAGGGTACCTCGAAGGGGACAGGGATCCTACGAGCAGTACTTC. The full variable domain, its missing parts supplied by reference TRBV7-8 and TRBJ2-7, is GAGVSQSPRYKVAKRGQDVALRCDPISGHVSLFWYQQALGQGPEFLTYFQNEAQLDKSGLPSDRFFAERPEGSVSTLKIQRTQQEDSAVYLCASRVPRRGQGSYEQYFGPGTRLTVT.

The chain has TRBV6-5 and TRBJ2-1; TRBD1 matches 9 bases. Losses at the gene ends were 4 bases for V and 3 bases for J; bases not matched to a gene: 4. The germline V gene has CDR1 MNHEY and CDR2 SVGAGI. The CDR3 sequence is 15 residues long. CDR3 sequence: CASSSTGGSYNEQFF. The CDR3 coding sequence is TGTGCCAGCAGTTCTACAGGGGGCAGCTACAATGAGCAGTTCTTC.

Only one count was recorded for this clone. This sequence joins TRBV19 and TRBJ2-2, with D unclear. The germline V gene has CDR1 LNHDA and CDR2 SQIVND (reference sequence). V lost 3 bases and J 4 bases, leaving 9 bases between the germline ends. The length of the CDR3 is 14 residues. The CDR3 sequence: CASSIVQSTGELFF. CDR3 in DNA: TGTGCCAGTAGTATTGTACAAAGCACCGGGGAGCTGTTTTTT. The full variable domain, its missing parts supplied by reference TRBV19 and TRBJ2-2, is DGGITQSPKYLFRKEGQNVTLSCEQNLNHDAMYWYRQDPGQGLRLIYYSQIVNDFQKGDIAEGYSVSREKKESFPLTVTSAQKNPTAFYLCASSIVQSTGELFFGEGSRLTVL.

This chain links TRBV15 with TRBJ2-1, with D uncertain. The CDR3 is 15 amino acids. Germline values: CDR1 LNHNV, CDR2 YYDKDF (reference sequence). Trimming shortened V by 1 base and J by 6 bases, and 13 bases separated the two germline ends. This CDR3 reads CATSRVVSSGNEQFF. CDR3 coding DNA: TGTGCCACCAGCAGAGTGGTCAGTTCAGGCAATGAGCAGTTCTTC.

The CDR3 protein is CASSPRTGLYEQYF. DNA of the CDR3: TGTGCCAGCTCACCAAGGACAGGGCTCTACGAGCAGTACTTC. This rearrangement joins TRBV18 to TRBJ2-7; 8 bases fit TRBD1. The CDR3 runs 14 residues. Losses at the gene ends were 2 bases for V and 3 bases for J; bases not matched to a gene: 3. The germline V gene has CDR1 KGHSH and CDR2 LQKENI.

The rearrangement links TRBV5-4 to TRBJ2-2; TRBD2 agrees at 7 bases. This CDR3 is built from 14 residues. The V segment lost 0 bases and the J segment 6 bases; nucleotides outside the gene matches: 2. Per germline, CDR1 SGHNT and CDR2 YYREEE (reference sequence). The CDR3 is CASSLGTSAGELFF. The CDR3 DNA reads as TGTGCCAGCAGCTTGGGCACTAGCGCCGGGGAGCTGTTTTTT.

This clone has only a few counts. The chain couples TRBV6-1 to TRBJ1-2; maybe TRBD1 (5 bases). The CDR3 is made up of 12 amino acids. The V and J ends lost 3 bases and 5 bases respectively, with 7 bases between them. Germline values: CDR1 MNHNS, CDR2 SASEGT. The CDR3 spells CASSETDYGYTF. The CDR3 nucleotides read TGTGCCAGCAGTGAGACAGATTATGGCTACACCTTC.

The J gene is TRBJ2-7, the V gene TRBV19; 8 bases fit TRBD1. CDR1 and CDR2 (germline): LNHDA, SQIVND (reference sequence). This CDR3 has 15 residues. With V trimmed by 1 base and J by 5 bases, 7 bases remained unmatched. This chain's CDR3 is CASSIGSGGINEQYF. CDR3 sequence (DNA): TGTGCCAGTAGTATAGGGTCAGGGGGCATAAACGAGCAGTACTTC.

This chain links TRBV10-3 with TRBJ1-2; the D gene is possibly TRBD1 (6 bases). V was shortened by 3 bases and J by 4 bases, with 12 bases between the two germline ends. CDR3 length: 14 amino acids. The V gene's germline CDR1 is ENHRY and CDR2 SYGVKD. In nucleotides, the CDR3 is TGTGCCATCAGTGATTCCGGGACACGCTATGGCTACACCTTC. It specifies CAISDSGTRYGYTF.

The chain links TRBV7-9 to TRBJ1-5; the D is unclear. Per the germline V gene, CDR1 is SEHNR and CDR2 is FQNEAQ (reference sequence). There are 14 residues in the CDR3. V was clipped by 3 bases and J by 0 bases, with 6 bases between them. The CDR3 spells CASSLSNSNQPQHF. The CDR3 DNA reads as TGTGCCAGCAGCTTGAGCAATAGCAATCAGCCCCAGCATTTT.

V gene TRBV7-3 combines with J gene TRBJ1-1, with a weak D call TRBD1 (6 bases). The CDR3 covers 15 residues. CDR1 and CDR2 from the germline V gene are SGHTA and FQGTGA. V lost 2 bases and J lost 5, with 15 bases in between. CDR3 amino acids: CASSLRAGARTEAFF. For the CDR3, the DNA is TGTGCCAGCAGCTTACGGGCGGGGGCGAGGACTGAAGCTTTCTTT.

The rearrangement uses TRBV7-2 and TRBJ1-2, with TRBD1 identical over 9 bases. The length of the CDR3 is 14 residues. Germline V lookup: CDR1 SGHTA, CDR2 FQGNSA. With 6 bases clipped from V and 4 bases from J, the junction kept 6 bases outside the gene matches. CDR3 coding DNA: TGTGCCAGCAGTCATAACAGGGGGCTCTATGGCTACACCTTC. The encoded protein is CASSHNRGLYGYTF.

This chain links TRBV7-9 with TRBJ2-5; possible D gene TRBD1, 5 bases. V was clipped by 1 base and J by 0 bases, with 12 bases between them. The germline V gene encodes CDR1 SEHNR and CDR2 FQNEAQ (reference sequence). The CDR3 contains 16 residues. The CDR3 region is CASSLGDRDYQETQYF. The CDR3, as DNA: TGTGCCAGCAGCTTAGGAGACAGAGACTACCAAGAGACCCAGTACTTC.

The chain links TRBV5-1 to TRBJ2-3, with 9 nucleotides matching TRBD2. Per the germline V gene, CDR1 is SGHRS and CDR2 is YFSETQ. CDR3 length equals 17 residues. V lost 0 bases and J lost 0; bases outside the gene matches: 5. The CDR3 DNA reads TGCGCCAGCAGCTTGGGACCTAGCGGGGCAAGCACAGATACGCAGTATTTT. This sequence encodes CASSLGPSGASTDTQYF.

The gene calls are TRBV7-9 and TRBJ1-1, with 10 bases matching TRBD1. This CDR3 spans 13 amino acids. In germline, CDR1 is SEHNR, CDR2 FQNEAQ (reference sequence). The trim removed 4 bases at V and 4 bases at J, leaving 0 bases unmatched. In DNA form, the CDR3 reads TGTGCCAGCAGCTGGGACAGGGGCACTGAAGCTTTCTTT. Translation: CASSWDRGTEAFF.

The chain combines TRBV18 with TRBJ2-1; 8 bases align to TRBD1. Trimming took 3 bases from V and 9 from J; bases not matched to a gene: 7. CDR1 and CDR2 from the germline V gene are KGHSH and LQKENI. This CDR3 has 14 residues. The CDR3: CASSPAQGDGEQFF. DNA for the CDR3: TGTGCCAGCTCACCGGCACAGGGGGACGGTGAGCAGTTCTTC. The full variable domain, in which reference TRBV18 and TRBJ2-1 provide the parts outside the CDR3, is NAGVMQNPRHLVRRRGQEARLRCSPMKGHSHVYWYRQLPEEGLKFMVYLQKENIIDESGMPKERFSAEFPKEGPSILRIQQVVRGDSAAYFCASSPAQGDGEQFFGPGTRLTVL.

The table lists this clone with a few counts. CDR3 residues: CASSLAPGATDTQYF. CDR3 nucleotide sequence: TGTGCCAGCAGCTTGGCGCCAGGGGCGACAGATACGCAGTATTTT. This chain connects TRBV5-6 to TRBJ2-3, with a tentative D call TRBD1 (6 bases). Germline CDR1 reads SGHDT; CDR2 reads YYEEEE. CDR3 length equals 15 residues. Deletions cut 0 bases from V and 3 bases from J, with 11 bases between.

The rearrangement uses TRBV7-8 and TRBJ2-3; D is unclear. The CDR3 loop spans 17 amino acids. V lost 3 bases, J lost 2 bases, and 18 bases lay in between. The germline gives CDR1 SGHVS, CDR2 FQNEAQ. The CDR3 DNA follows: TGTGCCAGCAGCTTCCGGGTGGCCGTTTATGACACAGATACGCAGTATTTT. It yields the protein CASSFRVAVYDTDTQYF. Full variable domain (remainder filled in from reference TRBV7-8 and TRBJ2-3): GAGVSQSPRYKVAKRGQDVALRCDPISGHVSLFWYQQALGQGPEFLTYFQNEAQLDKSGLPSDRFFAERPEGSVSTLKIQRTQQEDSAVYLCASSFRVAVYDTDTQYFGPGTRLTVL.